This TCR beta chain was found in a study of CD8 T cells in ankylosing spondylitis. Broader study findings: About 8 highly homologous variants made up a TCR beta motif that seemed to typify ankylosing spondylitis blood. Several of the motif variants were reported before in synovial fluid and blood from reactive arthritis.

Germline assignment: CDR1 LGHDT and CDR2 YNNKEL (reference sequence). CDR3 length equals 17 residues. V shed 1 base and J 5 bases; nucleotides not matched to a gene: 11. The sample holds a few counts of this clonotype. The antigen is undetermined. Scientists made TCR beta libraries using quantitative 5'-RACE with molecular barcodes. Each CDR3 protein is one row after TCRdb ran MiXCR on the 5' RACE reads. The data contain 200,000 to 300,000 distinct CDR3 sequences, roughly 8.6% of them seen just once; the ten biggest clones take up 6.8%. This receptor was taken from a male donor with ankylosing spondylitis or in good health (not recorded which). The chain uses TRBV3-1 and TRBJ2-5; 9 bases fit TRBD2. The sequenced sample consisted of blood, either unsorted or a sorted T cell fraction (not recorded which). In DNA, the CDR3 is TGTGCCAGCAGCCAAGTCGTGGCTAGCGGGGCTCGGGAGACCCAGTACTTC. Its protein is CASSQVVASGARETQYF.